This T cell receptor beta chain derives from a study of radiation and T cells in renal cell carcinoma. Study conclusions and caveats: Pretreatment tumor biopsies were lacking, so baseline clonotypes are unknown.

Details on this clone: Its matching antigen is unknown.

Per the germline V gene, CDR1 is PRHDT and CDR2 is FYEKMQ (reference sequence). The CDR3 is 15 amino acids. V was trimmed by 1 base and J by 4 bases, leaving 14 bases between them. The table came from immunoSEQ multiplex PCR; TCRdb's copy has only in-frame clones and leaves some out. This repertoire shows some 100,000 clones, 75% to 85% found once; its top ten account for more than 7%. The time point denotes: blood 4 weeks post-SBRT, at nephrectomy. The treatment: 15 Gy SBRT to primary tumor, nephrectomy 4 weeks later. Nephrectomy followed 15 Gy stereotactic body radiation by 4 weeks. The material was blood, obtained from a patient whose treatment included radiotherapy and nephrectomy. The chain recombines TRBV13 with TRBJ2-7, with a weak D call TRBD1 (6 bases). This TCR derives from a man in his 60s with renal cell carcinoma. The CDR3 is CASSLVPGDPYEQYF. In DNA form, the CDR3 reads TGTGCCAGCAGCTTAGTTCCAGGGGACCCTTACGAGCAGTACTTC.